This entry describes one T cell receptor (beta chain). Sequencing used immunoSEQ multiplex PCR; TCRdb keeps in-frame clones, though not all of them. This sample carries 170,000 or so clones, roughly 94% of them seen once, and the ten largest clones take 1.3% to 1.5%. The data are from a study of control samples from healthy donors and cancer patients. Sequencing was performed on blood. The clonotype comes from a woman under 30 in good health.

The chain's CDR3 is CASSLGGSVGNEQFF. The CDR3 bases are TGTGCCAGCAGCTTAGGTGGTTCCGTCGGGAATGAGCAGTTCTTC. The rearrangement uses TRBV11-3 and TRBJ2-1; D not certain. The CDR3 spans 15 residues. The V end lost 1 base, the J end lost 7 bases, and 14 bases lay between the germline ends. Germline loops: CDR1 SGHNT, CDR2 YENEEA.